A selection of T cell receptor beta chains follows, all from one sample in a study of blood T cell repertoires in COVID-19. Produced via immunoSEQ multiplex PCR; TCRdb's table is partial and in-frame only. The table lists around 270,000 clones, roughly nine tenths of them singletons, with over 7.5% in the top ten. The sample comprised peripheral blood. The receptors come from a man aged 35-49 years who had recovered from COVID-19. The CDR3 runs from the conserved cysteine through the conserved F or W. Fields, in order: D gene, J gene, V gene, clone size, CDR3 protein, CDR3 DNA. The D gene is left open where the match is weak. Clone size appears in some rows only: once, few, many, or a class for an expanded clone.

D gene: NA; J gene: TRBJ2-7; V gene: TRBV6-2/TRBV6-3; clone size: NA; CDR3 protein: CASSSGQMLREQYF; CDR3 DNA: TGTGCCAGCAGTTCTGGACAGATGCTACGCGAGCAGTACTTC
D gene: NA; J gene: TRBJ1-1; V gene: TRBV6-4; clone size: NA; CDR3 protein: CASSLQGNTEAFF; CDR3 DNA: TGTGCCAGCAGTTTACAGGGGAACACTGAAGCTTTCTTT
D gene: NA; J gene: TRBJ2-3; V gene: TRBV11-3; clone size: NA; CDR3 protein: CASSLGQGTDTQYF; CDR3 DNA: TGTGCCAGCAGCTTAGGACAGGGCACAGATACGCAGTATTTT
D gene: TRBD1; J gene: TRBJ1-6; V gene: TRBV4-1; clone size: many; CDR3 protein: CASSQVLRQGNSPLHF; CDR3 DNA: TGCGCCAGCAGCCAAGTTCTGAGACAGGGTAATTCACCCCTCCACTTT
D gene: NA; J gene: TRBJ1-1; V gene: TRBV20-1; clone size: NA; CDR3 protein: CSASRNRGGLNTEAFF; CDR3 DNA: TGCAGTGCTAGTCGAAACCGCGGAGGACTGAACACTGAAGCTTTCTTT
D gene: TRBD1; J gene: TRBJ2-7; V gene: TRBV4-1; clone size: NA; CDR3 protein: CASSHPSKTGQGLVEQYF; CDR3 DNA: TGCGCCAGCAGCCACCCATCTAAGACGGGACAGGGCCTCGTGGAGCAGTACTTC
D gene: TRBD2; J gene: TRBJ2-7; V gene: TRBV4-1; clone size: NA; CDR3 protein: CASSQRTSGRDEQYF; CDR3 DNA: TGCGCCAGCAGCCAACGAACTAGCGGGCGGGACGAGCAGTACTTC
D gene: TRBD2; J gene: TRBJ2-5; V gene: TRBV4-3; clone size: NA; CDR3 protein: CASSQGGGKGETQYF; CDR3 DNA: TGCGCCAGCAGCCAGGGCGGGGGGAAGGGAGAGACCCAGTACTTC
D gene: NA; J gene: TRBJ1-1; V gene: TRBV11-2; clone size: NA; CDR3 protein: CASTNGGRGYEAFF; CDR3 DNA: TGTGCCAGCACCAACGGGGGACGAGGGTATGAAGCTTTCTTT
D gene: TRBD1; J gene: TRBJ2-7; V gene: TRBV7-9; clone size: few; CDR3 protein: CASSDRDRPYEQYF; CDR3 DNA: TGTGCCAGCAGCGACCGGGACAGACCCTACGAGCAGTACTTC
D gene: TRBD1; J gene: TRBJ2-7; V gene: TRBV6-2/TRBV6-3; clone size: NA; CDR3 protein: CASSYPTITGTGGSVEQYF; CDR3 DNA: TGTGCCAGCAGTTACCCAACAATTACCGGGACAGGGGGCTCCGTCGAGCAGTACTTC
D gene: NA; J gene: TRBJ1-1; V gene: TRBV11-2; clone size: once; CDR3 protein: CASSLFGRTANLF; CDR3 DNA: TGTGCCAGCAGCTTATTTGGCCGGACAGCTAACCTCTTT
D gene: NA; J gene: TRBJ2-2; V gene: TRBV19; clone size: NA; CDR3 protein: CASRMETGRTGELFF; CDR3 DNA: TGTGCCAGTAGAATGGAGACAGGACGAACCGGGGAGCTGTTTTTT
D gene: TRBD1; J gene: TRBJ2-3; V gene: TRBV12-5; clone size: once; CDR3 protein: CASGLKGASTDTQYF; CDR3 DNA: TGTGCTAGTGGTTTGAAGGGGGCCAGCACAGATACGCAGTATTTT
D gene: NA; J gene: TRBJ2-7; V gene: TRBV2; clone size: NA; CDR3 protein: CASTELALGYEQYF; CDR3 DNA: TGTGCCAGCACCGAGCTAGCTCTAGGCTACGAGCAGTACTTC
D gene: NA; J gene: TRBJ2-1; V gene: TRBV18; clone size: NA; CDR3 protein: CASSPTLATNNEQFF; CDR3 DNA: TGTGCCAGCTCACCTACCCTAGCGACAAACAATGAGCAGTTCTTC
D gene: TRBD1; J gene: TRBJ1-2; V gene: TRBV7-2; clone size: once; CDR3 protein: CASSFRQGGGYTF; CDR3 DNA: TGTGCCAGCAGCTTCAGACAGGGCGGCGGCTACACCTTC
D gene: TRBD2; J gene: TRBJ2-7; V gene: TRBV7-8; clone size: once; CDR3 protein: CASRRGGLIAYEQYF; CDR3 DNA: TGTGCCAGCAGACGGGGGGGGTTAATCGCCTACGAGCAGTACTTC
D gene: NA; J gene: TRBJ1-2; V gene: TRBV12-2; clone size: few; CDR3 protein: CASRYPRDRGYGDGYTF; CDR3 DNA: TGTGCAAGTCGCTACCCTCGGGACAGGGGTTATGGGGATGGCTACACCTTC
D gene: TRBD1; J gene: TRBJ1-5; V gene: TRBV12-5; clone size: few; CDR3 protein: CASGPGQAITQPQHF; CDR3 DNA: TGTGCTAGTGGTCCTGGACAGGCGATTACTCAGCCCCAGCATTTT
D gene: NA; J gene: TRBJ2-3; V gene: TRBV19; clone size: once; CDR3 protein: CASSLLTNTDTQYF; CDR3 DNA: TGTGCCAGTAGTTTACTAACAAACACAGATACGCAGTATTTT
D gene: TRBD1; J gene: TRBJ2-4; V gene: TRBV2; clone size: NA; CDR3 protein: CASNTGDMAKNIQYF; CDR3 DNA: TGTGCCAGCAATACAGGGGATATGGCCAAAAACATTCAGTACTTC